This T cell receptor (beta chain) is drawn from a study of T-cell reconstitution after alpha-beta-depleted transplantation in children. The TCRbeta library incorporated unique molecular identifiers. TCRdb itself ran the PCR reads through MiXCR, one entry per CDR3 protein. This sample has 200,000 to 250,000 distinct CDR3 sequences, with approximately 8.9% found just once. This CDR3 contains 15 residues. Looked up from germline, CDR1 is SGHVS and CDR2 is FNYEAQ. The V end lost 0 bases, the J end lost 2 bases, and 11 bases lay between the germline ends. This clonotype was detected ten times or more. The source of this sequence is a male patient younger than 18 who had a stem cell transplant for acute lymphoblastic leukemia, so the T cells may come from the graft donor. This sequence joins TRBV7-6 and TRBJ2-7, with D possibly being TRBD1 or TRBD2 (5 bases each). Sequencing was performed on PBMCs, mostly from graft donor cells, taken 180 days after TCRalphabeta/CD19-depleted stem cell transplant. The CDR3 sequence: CASSLARGRTYEQYF. The CDR3 coding sequence is TGTGCCAGCAGCTTAGCCCGGGGCCGAACCTACGAGCAGTACTTC.